This T cell receptor beta chain was profiled in a study of Ad26.COV2.S vaccination and SARS-CoV-2 variants. Treatment defined: 19 received Ad26.COV2.S at low or high dose, single or two shots; about five received placebo; per-sample allocation not given. Each sample was drawn 63 days after the first injection (of vaccine or placebo). Trimming left V 3 bases short and J 4 bases short, with 10 bases between. There are 13 residues in the CDR3. Germline CDR1 reads SGHRS; CDR2 reads YFSETQ. Method: immunoSEQ multiplex PCR; TCRdb's copy keeps in-frame clones and lacks some. This sample yields about 320,000 clones, of which under 90% are seen a single time; 4.5% to 5.5% belongs to the top ten. This clone showed up just a few times. Its antigen is unidentified. Notes on the study in general: Analyses of TCR breadth and depth may have underestimated total T cell responses.

V usage is TRBV5-1 and J usage is TRBJ1-1; D not resolved. This receptor was taken from a person aged 18 to 65 who received the Ad26.COV2.S COVID-19 vaccine or a placebo. This specimen consisted of peripheral blood, obtained in a trial of Ad26.COV2.S vaccine versus placebo. The CDR3 nucleotides are TGCGCCAGCAGCTATGGGGTGAGCACTGAAGCTTTCTTT. Protein sequence: CASSYGVSTEAFF.